There are a few counts of the clone carrying this TCR beta chain. Its specificity is unknown. This specimen belongs to a study of Ad26.COV2.S vaccination and SARS-CoV-2 variants. Study-wide results and limits: In TCR breadth and depth analyses, total T cell responses may have been underestimated. It was found that vaccine and placebo recipients had similar non-spike TCR breadth.

Profiled with immunoSEQ multiplex PCR; TCRdb holds only in-frame clones, not every one. Counted here are roughly 380,000 clones, 88% occurring once; the ten biggest clones make up 3.6%. As for treatment: 19 received Ad26.COV2.S at low or high dose, single or two shots; several received placebo; per-sample allocation not given. Specimens were obtained on day 63 following the first vaccine or placebo injection. Germline V gene data show CDR1 as SGHTA and CDR2 as FQGNSA. V was trimmed by 5 bases and J by 5 bases, leaving 15 bases between them. The CDR3 is 14 residues long. This TCR came from a person between 18 and 65 years old who received the Ad26.COV2.S COVID-19 vaccine or a placebo. The sequencing here drew on peripheral blood, taken in a trial of Ad26.COV2.S vaccine versus placebo. This chain joins TRBV7-2 and TRBJ2-5; D may correspond to TRBD1 or TRBD2 (7 bases each). As DNA, the CDR3 is TGTGCCAGCAGCCAGGGGGGGCGCCGGGAGACCCAGTACTTC. This encodes CASSQGGRRETQYF.